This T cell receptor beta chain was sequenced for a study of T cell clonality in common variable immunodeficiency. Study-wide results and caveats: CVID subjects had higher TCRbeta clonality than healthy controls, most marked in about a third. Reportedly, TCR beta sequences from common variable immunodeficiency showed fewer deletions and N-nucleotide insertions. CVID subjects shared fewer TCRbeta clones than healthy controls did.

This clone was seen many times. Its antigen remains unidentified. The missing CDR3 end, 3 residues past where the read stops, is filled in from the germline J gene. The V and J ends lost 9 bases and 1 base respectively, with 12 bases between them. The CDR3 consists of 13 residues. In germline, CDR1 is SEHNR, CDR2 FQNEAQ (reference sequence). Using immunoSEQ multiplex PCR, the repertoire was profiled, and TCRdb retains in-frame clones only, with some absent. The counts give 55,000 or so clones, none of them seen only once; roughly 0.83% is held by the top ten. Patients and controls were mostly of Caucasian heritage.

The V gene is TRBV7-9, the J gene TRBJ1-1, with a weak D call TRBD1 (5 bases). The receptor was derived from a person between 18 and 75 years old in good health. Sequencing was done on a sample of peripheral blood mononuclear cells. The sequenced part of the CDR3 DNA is TGTGCCAGTAAGGGGCTAAGGAACACTGAA. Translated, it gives CASKGLRNTE. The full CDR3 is CASKGLRNTEAFF.